Listed below are T cell receptor beta chains from one sample, sequenced in a study of blood T cells in healthy people across ages. TCRdb processed the 5' RACE reads anew with MiXCR; each CDR3 protein has one entry. Among around 1,600,000 distinct CDR3 sequences listed, 42% were seen once. Sequencing used blood. These receptors were taken from a woman between 18 and 29 years old in good health. The CDR3 runs from the conserved cysteine through the conserved F or W. A D gene is named only where the DNA matches it firmly. Expanded clones are given a class, and other clones once, few, many or no size at all.

D,V,size,J,DNA,CDR3
.,TRBV10-3,few,TRBJ2-3,TGTGCCATCAGTGAAGTTTCGGCAGATACGCAGTATTTT,CAISEVSADTQYF
.,TRBV5-1,once,TRBJ1-1,TGCGCCAGCAAATATAGACACGAGAACACTGAAGCTTTCTTT,CASKYRHENTEAFF
.,TRBV9,.,TRBJ2-1,TGTGCCAGCAGCTCCCGGGGCGCCCTCTCCTACAATGAGCAGTTCTTC,CASSSRGALSYNEQFF
.,TRBV29-1,.,TRBJ1-2,TGCAGCGTTGCTTGGGGGCCTGGGGACTACACCTTC,CSVAWGPGDYTF
TRBD2,TRBV6-5,few,TRBJ2-3,TGTGCCAGCAGTTACGGGCTGCGGGGGATCACAGATACGCAGTATTTT,CASSYGLRGITDTQYF
.,TRBV12-3/TRBV12-4,.,TRBJ1-1,TGTGCCAGCAGTTCCCCGGGCGGAGAAGCTTTCTTT,CASSSPGGEAFF
TRBD2,TRBV20-1,.,TRBJ2-7,TGCAGTGCTAGAGAAAAGTCGGATGGTCCCAGCGGGAGGTTGTACGAGCAGTACTTC,CSAREKSDGPSGRLYEQYF
.,TRBV7-2,.,TRBJ1-2,TGTGCCAGCAGCTTAGCGAGCGGGAACGGCTACACCTTC,CASSLASGNGYTF
.,TRBV20-1,few,TRBJ1-5,TGCAGTGCTATTAAGGACAACAATCAGCCCCAGCATTTT,CSAIKDNNQPQHF
.,TRBV11-2,.,TRBJ1-4,TGTGCCAGCAGCTTAGTGAGGACGCCAAATGAAAAACTGTTTTTT,CASSLVRTPNEKLFF
.,TRBV14,.,TRBJ2-5,TGTGCCAGCAGCATCCAATCGGGGGTCCAGGGTAGAGAGACCCAGTACTTC,CASSIQSGVQGRETQYF
.,TRBV7-9,few,TRBJ2-3,TGTGCCAGCAGTTCTCGACTGGGGAGCACAGATACGCAGTATTTT,CASSSRLGSTDTQYF
.,TRBV6-6,once,TRBJ2-2,TGTGCCAGCAGCCCCCTAGCAGTGAACACCGGGGAGCTGTTTTTT,CASSPLAVNTGELFF
TRBD1,TRBV28,.,TRBJ2-1,TGTGCCAGCAGTCCTAATCCGGGACAGGGGATCAATGAGCAGTTCTTC,CASSPNPGQGINEQFF
.,TRBV6-5,many,TRBJ2-1,TGTGCCAGCAGTGACTCCGCAGGGTGGAGCTCCTACAATGAGCAGTTCTTC,CASSDSAGWSSYNEQFF
.,TRBV12-3/TRBV12-4,few,TRBJ2-4,TGTGCCAGCAGTTTACGGACAGTTATCGACCTAGCCAAAAACATTCAGTACTTC,CASSLRTVIDLAKNIQYF
.,TRBV3-1,.,TRBJ1-2,TGTGCCAGCAGCCAACTAAGTTCGCTTGACAGTCCTTATGGCTACACCTTC,CASSQLSSLDSPYGYTF
.,TRBV29-1,few,TRBJ1-1,TGCAGCGTTTTAGGGCGGAACACTGAAGCTTTCTTT,CSVLGRNTEAFF
TRBD1,TRBV18,.,TRBJ1-5,TGTGCCAGCTCACCAGTCCCAGGGGGGGATCAGCCCCAGCATTTT,CASSPVPGGDQPQHF
.,TRBV12-3/TRBV12-4,few,TRBJ2-4,TGTGCCAGCACGAGGGGATCCGCCAAAAACATTCAGTACTTC,CASTRGSAKNIQYF
TRBD1,TRBV3-1,.,TRBJ2-7,TGTGCCAGCAGCCTAGGTGACAGGGGGGACTACGAGCAGTACTTC,CASSLGDRGDYEQYF
TRBD1,TRBV4-1,few,TRBJ2-7,TGCGCCAGCAGCCAATGGACAGGGATAGTATACGAGCAGTACTTC,CASSQWTGIVYEQYF
.,TRBV20-1,few,TRBJ2-7,TGCAGTGCTAGAGACCCCCCGGACAACCCTCAGGGCTCCTACGAGCAGTACTTC,CSARDPPDNPQGSYEQYF
.,TRBV4-1,few,TRBJ2-3,TGCGCCAGCAGCCAAGATTCAAGGGCTGAAGATACGCAGTATTTT,CASSQDSRAEDTQYF
TRBD2,TRBV20-1,.,TRBJ2-7,TGCAGTGCTACCAGACTAGCCAGCTCCTACAATGAGCAGTACTTC,CSATRLASSYNEQYF
.,TRBV5-1,.,TRBJ1-4,TGCGCCAGCAGCTTTACAGGGTCCTCGCCGGGAGGTGAAAAACTGTTTTTT,CASSFTGSSPGGEKLFF
TRBD1,TRBV4-1,.,TRBJ2-7,TGCGCCAGCAGCCAAGTCGCACAGGGGGCCTCCTACGAGCAGTACTTC,CASSQVAQGASYEQYF
.,TRBV12-3/TRBV12-4,.,TRBJ2-1,TGTGCCAGCAGTGTCTCTATGAGGGGCAATGAGCAGTTCTTC,CASSVSMRGNEQFF
TRBD1,TRBV7-6,.,TRBJ1-1,TGTGCCAGCAGCCCCGGGACAGCCCACACTGAAGTTTTCTTT,CASSPGTAHTEVFF
.,TRBV20-1,.,TRBJ2-1,TGCAGTGCCCGCGGACACCCCCCGAATTATGACAATGGGCAGTTCTTC,CSARGHPPNYDNGQFF
TRBD1,TRBV4-3,.,TRBJ2-7,TGCGCCAGCAGCCAAGGGACAGGGACCCCCTACGAGCAGTACTTC,CASSQGTGTPYEQYF
TRBD2,TRBV20-1,.,TRBJ2-5,TGCAGTGCTGGAAGAACTAGCGGGGTCGAGACCCAGTACTTC,CSAGRTSGVETQYF
TRBD1,TRBV4-2,.,TRBJ1-1,TGTGCCAGCAGCCAATGGACAGGGACTGAAGCTTTCTTT,CASSQWTGTEAFF
TRBD1,TRBV12-3/TRBV12-4,.,TRBJ2-5,TGTGCCAGCAGTCCCACAGGGGTAGGCAAAGAGACCCAGTACTTC,CASSPTGVGKETQYF
.,TRBV4-2,.,TRBJ2-1,TGTGCCAGCAGCCAAGATGGCGTAGGGAATGAGCAGTTCTTC,CASSQDGVGNEQFF
.,TRBV20-1,.,TRBJ2-3,TGCAGTGCCCCGAACGCGGGGACTAGCACAGATACGCAGTATTTT,CSAPNAGTSTDTQYF